This TCR beta chain was identified in a study of T cells in Graves' hyperthyroidism and ophthalmopathy. Study-wide findings and caveats: Among thyroid clonotypes expanded above 0.001, most also appeared in blood.

There were TCR beta CDR3 regions amplified from RNA transcripts. A set of HTBI primers served as the primers for a first-round RT-PCR of the TCR CDR3. Each CDR3 protein gets one entry after TCRdb re-called the multiplex PCR reads with MiXCR. The data contain approximately 420,000 distinct CDR3 sequences, roughly an eighth of them singletons. This clonotype was seen at least ten times. The antigen is undetermined. Trimming cost V 6 bases and J 10 bases, with 15 bases left between them. The CDR3 covers 12 residues. CDR1 is MDHEN, CDR2 SYDVKM, per germline. Stable hyperthyroidism: no ophthalmopathy progression over 18 months of follow-up. Patients aged 18 to 65 had newly diagnosed hyperthyroidism that had lasted under 2 months. PBMCs were collected from a 10 ml volume of fresh peripheral blood.

This TCR derives from a woman aged 18 to 35 with Graves' hyperthyroidism. The V gene is TRBV28, the J gene TRBJ1-1; D is unresolved. Source material: blood. CDR3 sequence: CASSSSYGAAFF. The CDR3 DNA sequence: TGTGCCAGCAGCTCCTCATATGGAGCAGCTTTCTTT.